This T cell receptor beta chain was sequenced for a study of shared clonotypes between healthy human individuals. Clones were sequenced by immunoSEQ multiplex PCR, and TCRdb holds only the in-frame ones, with some missing. The repertoire holds a few hundred thousand clones, less than 80% seen once, with roughly 12% in the top ten. Germline V gene lookup returns CDR1 WSHSY and CDR2 SAAADI. Between the trimmed V and J ends, which lost 7 bases and 0 bases, there was a span of 6 bases. The CDR3 is 13 residues long. The receptor's source is a woman in her thirties or forties in good health. Some clones in this sample may be carry-over from other donors' samples. The sample taken for sequencing was PBMCs. This chain connects TRBV10-2 to TRBJ2-2; D call uncertain. As DNA, the CDR3 is TGCGCCAGCACGGGCCCGAACACCGGGGAGCTGTTTTTT. Encoded protein: CASTGPNTGELFF.